The 5 T cell receptor beta chains below were found in one sample sequenced in a study of T cells in Graves' hyperthyroidism and ophthalmopathy. Amplification yielded TCR beta CDR3 regions, with RNA transcripts as the source. TCR CDR3 underwent first-round RT-PCR with the HTBI primer set. TCRdb redid the calling of the multiplex PCR reads with MiXCR, one entry per CDR3 protein. The data show around 600,000 distinct CDR3 sequences, around 13% seen once. What was sequenced was blood. The receptors were sampled from a woman aged 50 to 65 with Graves' ophthalmopathy.

This clonotype has a count of ten or more. The V gene is TRBV13, the J gene TRBJ1-2; maybe TRBD1 (6 bases). Per the germline V gene, CDR1 is PRHDT and CDR2 is FYEKMQ (reference sequence). V lost 1 base to trimming and J lost 3 bases, with 9 bases between them. The length of the CDR3 is 14 residues. CDR3 sequence: CASSLEDSHYGYTF. The CDR3 nucleotides are TGTGCCAGCAGCTTAGAGGACAGCCACTATGGCTACACCTTC.

This clonotype was observed many times. The CDR3 nucleotides read TGCGCCAGCAGCCAAGGCCACGGGGGGTACACTGAAGCTTTCTTT. Translated: CASSQGHGGYTEAFF. The V gene is TRBV4-3, the J gene TRBJ1-1, with D possibly being TRBD1 (5 bases). The CDR3 has 15 residues. Trimming stripped 1 base from V and 3 bases from J, with 12 bases between. The germline gives CDR1 LGHNA, CDR2 YSLEER.

This clonotype was detected only once. A clone one base away is much larger, so this may be a read error. The chain joins TRBV2 to TRBJ2-1, with unresolved D. Trimming took off 0 bases at V and 9 bases at J, with 12 bases between the two ends. This CDR3 contains 14 residues. Germline V gene data show CDR1 as SNHLY and CDR2 as FYNNEI. This CDR3 is CASSEAPREVEQFF. As DNA, the CDR3 is TGTGCCAGCAGTGAAGCGCCTCGTGAGGTTGAGCAGTTCTTC.

Ten or more counts support this clonotype. V gene TRBV10-1 combines with J gene TRBJ2-3, with 7 bases lining up with TRBD2. The length of the CDR3 is 19 residues. The J segment lost 2 bases and the V segment lost 2 bases, leaving 16 bases of the junction unmatched. Germline values: CDR1 WNHNN, CDR2 SYGVQD (reference sequence). The CDR3 region has the DNA TGCGCCAGCAGTGAGACTCCCAACCGGGGAGGGCCTTCCACAGATACGCAGTATTTT. This codes for CASSETPNRGGPSTDTQYF.

This clonotype showed up many times. The V call is TRBV12-3 or TRBV12-4, the J call TRBJ1-5; D ambiguous. Trimming removed 1 base at V and 5 bases at J, with 12 bases between. This CDR3 contains 15 residues. The CDR3 here is CASSLGGNLDQPQHF. CDR3 coding DNA: TGTGCCAGCAGTTTAGGGGGTAATCTCGATCAGCCCCAGCATTTT.